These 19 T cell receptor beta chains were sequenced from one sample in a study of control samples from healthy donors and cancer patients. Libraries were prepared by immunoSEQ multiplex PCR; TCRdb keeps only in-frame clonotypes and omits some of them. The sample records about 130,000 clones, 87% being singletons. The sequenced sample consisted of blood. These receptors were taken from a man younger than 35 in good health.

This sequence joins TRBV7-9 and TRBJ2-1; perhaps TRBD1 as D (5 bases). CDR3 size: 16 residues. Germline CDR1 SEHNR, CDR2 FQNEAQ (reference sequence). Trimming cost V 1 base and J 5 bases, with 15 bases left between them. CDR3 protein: CASSLVVRVVHNEQFF. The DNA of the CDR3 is TGTGCCAGCAGCTTAGTCGTCAGGGTCGTCCACAATGAGCAGTTCTTC. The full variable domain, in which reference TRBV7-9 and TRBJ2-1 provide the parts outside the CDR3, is DTGVSQNPRHKITKRGQNVTFRCDPISEHNRLYWYRQTLGQGPEFLTYFQNEAQLEKSRLLSDRFSAERPKGSFSTLEIQRTEQGDSAMYLCASSLVVRVVHNEQFFGPGTRLTVL.

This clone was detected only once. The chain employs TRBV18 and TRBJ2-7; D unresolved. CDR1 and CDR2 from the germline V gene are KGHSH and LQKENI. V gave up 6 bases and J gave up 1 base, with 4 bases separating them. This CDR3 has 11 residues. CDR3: CASSSSYEQYF. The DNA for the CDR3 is TGTGCCAGCTCGTCTTCCTACGAGCAGTACTTC. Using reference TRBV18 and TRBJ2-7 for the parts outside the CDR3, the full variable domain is NAGVMQNPRHLVRRRGQEARLRCSPMKGHSHVYWYRQLPEEGLKFMVYLQKENIIDESGMPKERFSAEFPKEGPSILRIQQVVRGDSAAYFCASSSSYEQYFGPGTRLTVT.

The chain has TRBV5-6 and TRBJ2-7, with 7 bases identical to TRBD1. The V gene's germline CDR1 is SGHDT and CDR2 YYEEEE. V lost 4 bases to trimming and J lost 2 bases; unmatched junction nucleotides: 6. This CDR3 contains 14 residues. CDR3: CASSAPTGTYEQYF. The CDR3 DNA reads TGTGCCAGCAGCGCTCCGACAGGGACCTACGAGCAGTACTTC.

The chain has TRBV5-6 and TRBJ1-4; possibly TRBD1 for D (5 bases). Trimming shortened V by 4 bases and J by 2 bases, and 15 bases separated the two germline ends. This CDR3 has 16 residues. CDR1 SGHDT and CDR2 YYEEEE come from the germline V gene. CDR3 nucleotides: TGTGCCAGCAGCCCGGGGGATGTGGCCACTAATGAAAAACTGTTTTTT. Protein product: CASSPGDVATNEKLFF.

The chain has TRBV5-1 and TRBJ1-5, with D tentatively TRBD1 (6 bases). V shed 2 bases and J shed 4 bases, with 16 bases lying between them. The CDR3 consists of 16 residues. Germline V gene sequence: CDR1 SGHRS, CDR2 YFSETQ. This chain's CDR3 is CASSLQGGLPNQPQHF. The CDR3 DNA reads TGCGCCAGCAGCTTACAGGGAGGACTTCCGAATCAGCCCCAGCATTTT.

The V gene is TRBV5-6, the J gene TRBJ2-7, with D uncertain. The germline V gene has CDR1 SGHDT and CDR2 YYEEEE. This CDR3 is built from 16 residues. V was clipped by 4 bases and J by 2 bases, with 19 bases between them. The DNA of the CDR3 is TGTGCCAGCAGCCACATAATCTTCCACCGGGCCTACGAGCAGTACTTC. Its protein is CASSHIIFHRAYEQYF.

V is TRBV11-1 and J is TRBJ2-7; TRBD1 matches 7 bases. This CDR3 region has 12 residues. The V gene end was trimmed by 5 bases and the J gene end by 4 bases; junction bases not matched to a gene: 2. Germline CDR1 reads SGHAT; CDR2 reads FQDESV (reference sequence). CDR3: CASSTRGYEQYF. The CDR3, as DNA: TGTGCCAGCAGCACCAGGGGGTACGAGCAGTACTTC.

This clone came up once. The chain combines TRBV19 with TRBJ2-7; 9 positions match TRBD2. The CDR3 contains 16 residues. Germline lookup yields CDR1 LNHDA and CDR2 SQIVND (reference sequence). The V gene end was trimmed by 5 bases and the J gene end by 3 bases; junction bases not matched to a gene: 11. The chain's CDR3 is CASSSSLSGSFYEQYF. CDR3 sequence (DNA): TGTGCCAGTAGTTCCTCCCTTAGCGGGAGTTTCTACGAGCAGTACTTC.

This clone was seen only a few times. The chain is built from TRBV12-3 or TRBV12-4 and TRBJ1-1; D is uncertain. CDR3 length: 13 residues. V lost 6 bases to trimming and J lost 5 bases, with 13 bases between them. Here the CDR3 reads CASRPDRRTEAFF. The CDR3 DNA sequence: TGTGCCAGCAGACCCGATCGTCGGACTGAAGCTTTCTTT.

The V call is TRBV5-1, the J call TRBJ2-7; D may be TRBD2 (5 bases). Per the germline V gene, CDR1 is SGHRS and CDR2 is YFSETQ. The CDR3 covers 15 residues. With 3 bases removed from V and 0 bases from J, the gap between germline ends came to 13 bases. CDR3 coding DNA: TGCGCCAGCAGCTACGCCGGGATTTCCTCCTACGAGCAGTACTTC. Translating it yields CASSYAGISSYEQYF.

CDR3 region: CASSLVGRSSTNEKLFF. The CDR3 region has the DNA TGTGCCAGCAGCTTGGTCGGCCGCAGCTCAACTAATGAAAAACTGTTTTTT. The chain is built from TRBV5-6 and TRBJ1-4; D ambiguous. V was trimmed by 0 bases and J by 0 bases, leaving 12 bases between them. This CDR3 is 17 amino acids long. The germline gives CDR1 SGHDT, CDR2 YYEEEE.

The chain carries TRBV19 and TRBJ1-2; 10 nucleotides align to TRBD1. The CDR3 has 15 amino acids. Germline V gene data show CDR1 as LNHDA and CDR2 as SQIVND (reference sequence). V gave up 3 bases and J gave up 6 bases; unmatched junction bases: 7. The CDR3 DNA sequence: TGTGCCAGTAGTATCACCAGGACAGGGGGAGATGGCTACACCTTC. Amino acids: CASSITRTGGDGYTF.

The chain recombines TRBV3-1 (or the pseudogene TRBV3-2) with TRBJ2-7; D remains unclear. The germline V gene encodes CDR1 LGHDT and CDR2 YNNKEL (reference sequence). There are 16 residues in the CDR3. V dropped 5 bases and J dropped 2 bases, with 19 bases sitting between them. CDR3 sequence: CASSSTSRRTTYEQYF. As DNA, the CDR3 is TGTGCCAGCAGCTCGACCTCCCGGCGTACAACCTACGAGCAGTACTTC.

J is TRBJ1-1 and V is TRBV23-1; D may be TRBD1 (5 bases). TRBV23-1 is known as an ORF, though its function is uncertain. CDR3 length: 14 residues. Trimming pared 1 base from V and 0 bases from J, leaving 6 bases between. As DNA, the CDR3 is TGCGCCAGCAGTCAATTGGGGGTGAACACTGAAGCTTTCTTT. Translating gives CASSQLGVNTEAFF.

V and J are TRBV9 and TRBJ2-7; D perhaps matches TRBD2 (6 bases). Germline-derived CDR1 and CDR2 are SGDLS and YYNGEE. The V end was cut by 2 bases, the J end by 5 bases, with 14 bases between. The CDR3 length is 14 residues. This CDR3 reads CASSVSGSPDEQYF. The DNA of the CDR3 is TGTGCCAGCAGCGTTAGCGGCAGCCCCGACGAGCAGTACTTC.

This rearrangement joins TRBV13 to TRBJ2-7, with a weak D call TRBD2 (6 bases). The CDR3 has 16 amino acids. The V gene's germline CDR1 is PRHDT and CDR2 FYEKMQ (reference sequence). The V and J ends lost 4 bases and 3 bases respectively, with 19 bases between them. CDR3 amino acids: CASSCLPGLPFYEQYF. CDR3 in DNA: TGTGCCAGCAGCTGCCTCCCGGGACTCCCCTTCTACGAGCAGTACTTC.

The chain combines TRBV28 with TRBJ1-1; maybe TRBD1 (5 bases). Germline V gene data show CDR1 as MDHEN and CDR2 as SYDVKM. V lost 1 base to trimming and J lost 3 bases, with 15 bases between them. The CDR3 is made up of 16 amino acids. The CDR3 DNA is TGTGCCAGCAGTTTATCAGGGAGCAAAAGGGACACTGAAGCTTTCTTT. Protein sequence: CASSLSGSKRDTEAFF.

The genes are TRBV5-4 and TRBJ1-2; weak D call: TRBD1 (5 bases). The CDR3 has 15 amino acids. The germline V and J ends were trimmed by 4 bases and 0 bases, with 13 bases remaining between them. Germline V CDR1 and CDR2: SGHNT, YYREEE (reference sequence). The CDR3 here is CASSPRQQTNYGYTF. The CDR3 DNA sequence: TGTGCCAGCAGCCCTCGACAGCAAACTAACTATGGCTACACCTTC.

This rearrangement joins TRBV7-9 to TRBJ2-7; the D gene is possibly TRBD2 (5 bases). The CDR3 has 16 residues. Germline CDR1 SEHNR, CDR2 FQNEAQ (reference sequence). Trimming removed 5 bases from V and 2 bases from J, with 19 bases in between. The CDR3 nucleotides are TGTGCCAGCAGCCCTAAAGAGGGCCCGTGGGCCTACGAGCAGTACTTC. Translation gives CASSPKEGPWAYEQYF.